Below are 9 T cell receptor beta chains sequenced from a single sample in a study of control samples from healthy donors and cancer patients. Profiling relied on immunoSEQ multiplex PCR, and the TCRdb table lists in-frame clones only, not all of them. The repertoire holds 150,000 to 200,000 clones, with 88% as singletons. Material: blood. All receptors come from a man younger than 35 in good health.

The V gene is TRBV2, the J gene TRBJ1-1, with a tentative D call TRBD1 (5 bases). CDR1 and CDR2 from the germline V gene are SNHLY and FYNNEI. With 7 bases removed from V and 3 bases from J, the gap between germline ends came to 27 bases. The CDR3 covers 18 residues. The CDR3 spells CASKLIRASGGVYTEAFF. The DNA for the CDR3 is TGTGCCAGCAAGCTGATCCGGGCCTCTGGAGGGGTCTACACTGAAGCTTTCTTT.

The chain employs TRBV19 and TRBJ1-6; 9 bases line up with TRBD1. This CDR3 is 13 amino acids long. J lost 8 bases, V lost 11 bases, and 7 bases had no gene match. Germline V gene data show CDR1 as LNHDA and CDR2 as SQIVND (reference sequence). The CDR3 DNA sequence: TGTGCCTCTAGGGGACAGGGAGATTCACCCCTCCACTTT. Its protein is CASRGQGDSPLHF.

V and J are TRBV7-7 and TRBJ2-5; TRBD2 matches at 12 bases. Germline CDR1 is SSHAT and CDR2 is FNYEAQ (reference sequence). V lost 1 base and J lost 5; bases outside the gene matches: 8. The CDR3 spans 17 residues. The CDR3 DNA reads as TGTGCCAGCAGCTTAGTGGCTAGCGGGGGGGCCAGGGAGACCCAGTACTTC. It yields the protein CASSLVASGGARETQYF.

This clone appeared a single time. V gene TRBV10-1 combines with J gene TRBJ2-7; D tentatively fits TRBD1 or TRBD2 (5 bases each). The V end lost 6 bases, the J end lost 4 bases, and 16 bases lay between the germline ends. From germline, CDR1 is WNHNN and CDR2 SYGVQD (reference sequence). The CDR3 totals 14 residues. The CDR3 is CASRRIRGVYEQYF. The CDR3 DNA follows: TGCGCCAGCAGGCGGATCAGAGGGGTTTACGAGCAGTACTTC.

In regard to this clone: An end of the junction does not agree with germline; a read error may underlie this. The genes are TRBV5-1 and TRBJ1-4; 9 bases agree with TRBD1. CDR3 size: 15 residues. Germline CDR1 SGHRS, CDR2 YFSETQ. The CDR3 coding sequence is TGCGCCAGCACCCCCAACCCGGGACAGGGTGAAAAACTAAGTTTT. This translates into CASTPNPGQGEKLSF.

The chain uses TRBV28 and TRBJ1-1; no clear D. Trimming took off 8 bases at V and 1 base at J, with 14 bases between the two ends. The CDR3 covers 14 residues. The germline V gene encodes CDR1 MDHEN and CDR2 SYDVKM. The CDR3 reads CASLKGPENTEAFF. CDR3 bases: TGTGCCAGCCTCAAAGGTCCAGAGAACACTGAAGCTTTCTTT.

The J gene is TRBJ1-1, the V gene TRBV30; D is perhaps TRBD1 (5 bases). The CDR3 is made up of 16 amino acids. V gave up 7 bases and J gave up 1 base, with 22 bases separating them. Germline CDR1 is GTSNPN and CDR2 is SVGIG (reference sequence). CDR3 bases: TGTGCCTTCTCCAAACACCAGACTGGGGGGAACACTGAAGCTTTCTTT. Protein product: CAFSKHQTGGNTEAFF. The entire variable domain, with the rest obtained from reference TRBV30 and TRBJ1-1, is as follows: SQTIHQWPATLVQPVGSPLSLECTVEGTSNPNLYWYRQAAGRGLQLLFYSVGIGQISSEVPQNLSASRPQDRQFILSSKKLLLSDSGFYLCAFSKHQTGGNTEAFFGQGTRLTVV.

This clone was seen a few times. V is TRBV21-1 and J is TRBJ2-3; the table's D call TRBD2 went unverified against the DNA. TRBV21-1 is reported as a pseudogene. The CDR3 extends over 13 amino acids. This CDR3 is CASSRSSTDTQYF. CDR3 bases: TGTGCCAGCAGCCGGTCTAGCACAGATACGCAGTATTTT.

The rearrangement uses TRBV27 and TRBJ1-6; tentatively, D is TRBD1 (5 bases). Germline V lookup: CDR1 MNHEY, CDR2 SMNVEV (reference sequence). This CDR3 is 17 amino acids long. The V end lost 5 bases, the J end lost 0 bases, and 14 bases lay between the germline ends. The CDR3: CASSPFGGSSYNSPLHF. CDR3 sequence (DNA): TGTGCCAGCAGTCCGTTTGGGGGGAGCTCCTATAATTCACCCCTCCACTTT.